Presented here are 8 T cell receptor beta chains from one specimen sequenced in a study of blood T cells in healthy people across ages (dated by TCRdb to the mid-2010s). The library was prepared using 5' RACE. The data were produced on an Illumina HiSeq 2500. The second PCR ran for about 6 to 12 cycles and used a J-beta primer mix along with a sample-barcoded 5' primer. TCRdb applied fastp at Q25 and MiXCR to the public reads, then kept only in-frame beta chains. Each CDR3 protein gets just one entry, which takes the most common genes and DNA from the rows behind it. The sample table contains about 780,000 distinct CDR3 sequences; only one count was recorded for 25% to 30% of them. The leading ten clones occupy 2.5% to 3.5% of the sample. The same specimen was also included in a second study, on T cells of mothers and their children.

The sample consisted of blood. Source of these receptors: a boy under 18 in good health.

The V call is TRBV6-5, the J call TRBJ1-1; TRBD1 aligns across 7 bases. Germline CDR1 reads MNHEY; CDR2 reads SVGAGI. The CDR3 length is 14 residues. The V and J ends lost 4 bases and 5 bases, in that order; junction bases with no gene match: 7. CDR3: CASSSDRERTEAFF. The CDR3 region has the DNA TGTGCCAGCAGTTCCGACAGGGAGAGAACTGAAGCTTTCTTT.

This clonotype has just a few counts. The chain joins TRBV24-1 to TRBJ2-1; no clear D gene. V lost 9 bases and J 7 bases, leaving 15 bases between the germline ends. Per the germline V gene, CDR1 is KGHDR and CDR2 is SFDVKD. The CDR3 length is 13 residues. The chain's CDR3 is CATSSAGSNEQFF. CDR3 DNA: TGTGCCACCTCGTCGGCTGGCAGTAATGAGCAGTTCTTC.

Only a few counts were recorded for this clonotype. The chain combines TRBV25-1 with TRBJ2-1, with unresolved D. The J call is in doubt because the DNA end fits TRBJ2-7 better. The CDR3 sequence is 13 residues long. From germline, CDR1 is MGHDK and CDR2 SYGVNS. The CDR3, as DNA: TGTGCCAGCAGTGACGACGCCTCCTACGAGCAGTACTTC. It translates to CASSDDASYEQYF.

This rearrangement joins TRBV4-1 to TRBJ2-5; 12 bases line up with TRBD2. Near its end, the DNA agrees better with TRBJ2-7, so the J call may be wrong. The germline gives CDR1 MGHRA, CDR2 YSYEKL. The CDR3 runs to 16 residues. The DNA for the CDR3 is TGCGCCAGCAGCCCCGGCCCGACTAGCGGGGGATACGAGCAGTACTTC. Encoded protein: CASSPGPTSGGYEQYF.

As DNA, the CDR3 is TGTGCCACCGGGACTAGCGGGGGGGCGGTATACAATGAGCAGTTCTTC. Translating gives CATGTSGGAVYNEQFF. V usage is TRBV10-3 and J usage is TRBJ2-1, with TRBD2 matching over 16 bases. The CDR3 is made up of 16 amino acids. V was pared by 10 bases and J by 4 bases, with 7 bases of the junction left unmatched. Germline CDR1 reads ENHRY; CDR2 reads SYGVKD.

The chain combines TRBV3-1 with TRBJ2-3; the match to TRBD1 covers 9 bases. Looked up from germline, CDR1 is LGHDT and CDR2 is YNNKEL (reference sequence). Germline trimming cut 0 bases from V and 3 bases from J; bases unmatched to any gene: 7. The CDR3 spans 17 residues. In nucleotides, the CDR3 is TGTGCCAGCAGCCAAGATTCGGGGACAGGGAGAACAGATACGCAGTATTTT. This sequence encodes CASSQDSGTGRTDTQYF.

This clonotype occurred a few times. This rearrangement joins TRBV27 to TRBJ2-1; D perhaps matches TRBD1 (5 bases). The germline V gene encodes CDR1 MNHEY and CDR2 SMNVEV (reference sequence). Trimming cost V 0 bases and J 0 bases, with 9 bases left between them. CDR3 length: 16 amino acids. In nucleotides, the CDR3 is TGTGCCAGCAGTTTATCGGGGCCGGACTCCTACAATGAGCAGTTCTTC. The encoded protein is CASSLSGPDSYNEQFF.

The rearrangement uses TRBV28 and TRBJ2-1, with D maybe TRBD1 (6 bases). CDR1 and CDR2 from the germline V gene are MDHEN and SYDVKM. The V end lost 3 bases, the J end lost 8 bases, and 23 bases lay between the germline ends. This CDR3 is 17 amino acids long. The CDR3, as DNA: TGTGCCAGCAGTTTGCCAACAGGGAGTTCCCTTAGCTATGAGCAGTTCTTC. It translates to CASSLPTGSSLSYEQFF.